This T cell receptor beta chain came from a study of early T cells in non-severe SARS-CoV-2 infection. The overall study: Sequenced bulk RNA came from whole blood that was unsorted, and chains were unpaired. Regarding the study as a whole: Anti-spike CD8 responses were favored by VDJdb matching, which missed private and CD4 specificities.

Tagging with unique molecular identifiers was applied to individual cDNA molecules. TCRdb passed the 5' RACE reads through MiXCR, listing each CDR3 protein once. The sample contains about 97,000 distinct CDR3 sequences, 11% of which appear only once. This clonotype has more than one count but fewer than ten. Its antigen is still unknown. The germline CDR1 and CDR2 sequences are SQVTM and ANQGSEA. V was clipped by 8 bases and J by 3 bases, with 13 bases between them. The CDR3 loop spans 12 amino acids. The sample was whole blood, taken at baseline. The chain is built from TRBV29-1 and TRBJ1-2; perhaps TRBD1 as D (5 bases). This TCR came from an adult who was a healthcare worker with PCR-confirmed SARS-CoV-2 infection or an uninfected control (not recorded which). The CDR3 bases are TGCAGCTCAGGGACCCAGGACTATGGCTACACCTTC. It specifies CSSGTQDYGYTF.